What follows are 21 T cell receptor beta chains derived from one specimen sequenced in a study of T cell changes during pregnancy in multiple sclerosis. Libraries were prepared by immunoSEQ multiplex PCR; TCRdb keeps only in-frame clonotypes and omits some of them. The sample records tens of thousands of clones, under 95% being singletons. This specimen consisted of CD4+ T cells from peripheral blood mononuclear cells, obtained after pregnancy. The receptors come from a female donor with multiple sclerosis, enrolled in a pregnancy study.

This clone came up once. The chain combines TRBV30 with TRBJ2-1; 9 bases agree with TRBD2. The ends lost 7 bases at V and 9 bases at J; junction bases unmatched: 7. The CDR3 spans 12 residues. Germline values: CDR1 GTSNPN, CDR2 SVGIG (reference sequence). CDR3 sequence (DNA): TGTGCCTCCCCCGGCGGGGGGGCTGAGCAGTTCTTC. Residues: CASPGGGAEQFF.

The chain joins TRBV19 to TRBJ1-2, with 10 bases aligning to TRBD1. The J segment lost 7 bases and the V segment lost 7 bases, leaving 6 bases of the junction unmatched. The CDR3 extends over 13 amino acids. CDR1 and CDR2 from the germline V gene are LNHDA and SQIVND (reference sequence). CDR3 amino acids: CASNRQGASGYTF. In DNA form, the CDR3 reads TGTGCCAGTAACAGACAGGGGGCATCTGGCTACACCTTC.

This clone was detected once. The chain links TRBV9 to TRBJ2-1; TRBD1 agrees at 7 bases. The ends lost 1 base at V and 0 bases at J; junction bases unmatched: 1. Germline-derived CDR1 and CDR2 are SGDLS and YYNGEE. This CDR3 is built from 15 residues. The CDR3: CASSVTGDSYNEQFF. The CDR3 region has the DNA TGTGCCAGCAGCGTAACAGGGGACTCCTACAATGAGCAGTTCTTC.

Here the CDR3 DNA reads TGCGCCAGCAGCTCCGGGGTATCTGGGGCCAACGTCCTGACTTTC. It translates to CASSSGVSGANVLTF. The genes are TRBV5-1 and TRBJ2-6; possibly TRBD2 for D (5 bases). The CDR3 is 15 amino acids. Germline V lookup: CDR1 SGHRS, CDR2 YFSETQ. Trimming stripped 3 bases from V and 1 base from J, with 8 bases between.

CDR3 protein: CASSYSGRVGTEAFF. The CDR3 bases are TGTGCCAGCAGTTACTCCGGGAGGGTCGGCACTGAAGCTTTCTTT. The chain uses TRBV6-5 and TRBJ1-1; D not resolved. V dropped 0 bases and J dropped 4 bases, with 12 bases sitting between them. This CDR3 has 15 amino acids. Per germline, CDR1 MNHEY and CDR2 SVGAGI.

This chain uses TRBV10-2 with TRBJ1-1; D may be TRBD1 (5 bases). The CDR3 runs to 13 residues. Trimming shortened V by 3 bases and J by 8 bases, and 13 bases separated the two germline ends. Germline lookup yields CDR1 WSHSY and CDR2 SAAADI. The CDR3 nucleotides read TGCGCCAGCAGTGAACAGGAAAGCCTAGAAGCTTTCTTT. Translating gives CASSEQESLEAFF.

The V call is TRBV9, the J call TRBJ2-5, with D perhaps TRBD1 (7 bases). The CDR3 sequence is 15 residues long. CDR1 is SGDLS and CDR2 is YYNGEE in the germline V gene. V shed 2 bases and J shed 5 bases, with 16 bases lying between them. The CDR3 bases are TGTGCCAGCAGCGTCAGGGGGAGGTCGGTGGAGACCCAGTACTTC. Translation: CASSVRGRSVETQYF.

The V and J genes are TRBV18 and TRBJ2-3, with 12 bases fitting TRBD2. Germline assignment: CDR1 KGHSH and CDR2 LQKENI. This CDR3 has 17 residues. V was pared by 0 bases and J by 8 bases, with 9 bases of the junction left unmatched. CDR3 in amino acids: CASSPPGLAGLPGTQYF. CDR3 bases: TGTGCCAGCTCACCACCGGGACTAGCGGGCCTCCCTGGTACGCAGTATTTT.

V is TRBV28 and J is TRBJ1-4; 7 nucleotides agree with TRBD1. V dropped 3 bases and J dropped 5; count of bases not matched to a gene: 6. CDR1 and CDR2 from the germline V gene are MDHEN and SYDVKM. The CDR3 length is 15 residues. CDR3 DNA sequence: TGTGCCAGCAGTTTCGTCGACAGGGAAAATGAAAAACTGTTTTTT. It translates to CASSFVDRENEKLFF.

The J gene is TRBJ1-4, the V gene TRBV5-6; possibly TRBD1 for D (5 bases). Germline V gene data show CDR1 as SGHDT and CDR2 as YYEEEE. The CDR3 extends over 16 amino acids. V lost 1 base to trimming and J lost 8 bases, with 18 bases between them. In DNA form, the CDR3 reads TGTGCCAGCAGCTTGCGGGGGGTAGGATTCGGCGAAAAACTGTTTTTT. Amino acid sequence: CASSLRGVGFGEKLFF. Drawing the rest from reference TRBV5-6 and TRBJ1-4, the complete variable domain is DAGVTQSPTHLIKTRGQQVTLRCSPKSGHDTVSWYQQALGQGPQFIFQYYEEEERQRGNFPDRFSGHQFPNYSSELNVNALLLGDSALYLCASSLRGVGFGEKLFFGSGTQLSVL.

This clone came up once. The rearrangement joins TRBV19 to TRBJ2-7; 12 bases line up with TRBD2. This CDR3 has 17 residues. The germline CDR1 and CDR2 sequences are LNHDA and SQIVND (reference sequence). The trim removed 4 bases at V and 3 bases at J, leaving 10 bases unmatched. CDR3: CASSTPGLAGRSYEQYF. CDR3 coding DNA: TGTGCCAGTAGTACCCCCGGACTAGCGGGAAGAAGCTACGAGCAGTACTTC.

This sequence joins TRBV29-1 and TRBJ2-1; 7 nucleotides match TRBD2. With 3 bases clipped from V and 4 bases from J, the junction kept 6 bases outside the gene matches. From germline, CDR1 is SQVTM and CDR2 ANQGSEA. There are 14 residues in the CDR3. CDR3 sequence (DNA): TGCAGCGTTGACGTTGGCGGGGGATACAATGAGCAGTTCTTC. It translates to CSVDVGGGYNEQFF.

The chain links TRBV9 to TRBJ2-7; 11 bases are a match to TRBD1. This CDR3 has 18 amino acids. Trimming took 0 bases from V and 2 from J; bases not matched to a gene: 10. Germline V gene lookup returns CDR1 SGDLS and CDR2 YYNGEE. The CDR3 reads CASSVAPSGQGATYEQYF. The CDR3 DNA sequence: TGTGCCAGCAGCGTAGCCCCCTCCGGACAGGGGGCTACCTACGAGCAGTACTTC. Together with reference TRBV9 and TRBJ2-7, the CDR3 gives the full variable domain: DSGVTQTPKHLITATGQRVTLRCSPRSGDLSVYWYQQSLDQGLQFLIQYYNGEERAKGNILERFSAQQFPDLHSELNLSSLELGDSALYFCASSVAPSGQGATYEQYFGPGTRLTVT.

The rearrangement uses TRBV7-2 and TRBJ2-3; 9 bases fit TRBD2. The V and J ends lost 3 bases and 1 base, in that order; junction bases with no gene match: 5. The V gene's germline CDR1 is SGHTA and CDR2 FQGNSA. The CDR3 is made up of 16 amino acids. CDR3 region: CASSFVAGAGTDTQYF. The CDR3 region has the DNA TGTGCCAGCAGCTTCGTAGCGGGGGCGGGCACAGATACGCAGTATTTT.

The chain couples TRBV19 to TRBJ2-7; D is undetermined. CDR3 length equals 11 residues. V was trimmed by 2 bases and J by 4 bases, leaving 3 bases between them. Germline CDR1 reads LNHDA; CDR2 reads SQIVND (reference sequence). The CDR3 coding sequence is TGTGCCAGTAGTATACAGTACGAGCAGTACTTC. This codes for CASSIQYEQYF. Supplemented by reference TRBV19 and TRBJ2-7, the full variable domain reads DGGITQSPKYLFRKEGQNVTLSCEQNLNHDAMYWYRQDPGQGLRLIYYSQIVNDFQKGDIAEGYSVSREKKESFPLTVTSAQKNPTAFYLCASSIQYEQYFGPGTRLTVT.

The chain's CDR3 is CASSWQGNTEAFF. In nucleotides, the CDR3 is TGCGCCAGCAGCTGGCAGGGGAACACTGAAGCTTTCTTT. V and J are TRBV5-1 and TRBJ1-1; perhaps TRBD1 as D (5 bases). V lost 3 bases, J lost 1 base, and 7 bases lay in between. The CDR3 runs to 13 residues. In germline, CDR1 is SGHRS, CDR2 YFSETQ.

This clone was seen a single time. This chain links TRBV30 with TRBJ1-2; D might be TRBD1 (5 bases). There are 16 residues in the CDR3. Germline loops: CDR1 GTSNPN, CDR2 SVGIG (reference sequence). V lost 3 bases, J lost 0 bases, and 17 bases lay in between. The CDR3 bases are TGTGCCTGGAGGGGACTGGGGCAGAAGACTAACTATGGCTACACCTTC. Protein product: CAWRGLGQKTNYGYTF.

The chain has TRBV7-2 and TRBJ1-4; the match to TRBD1 covers 12 bases. The V segment lost 6 bases and the J segment 10 bases; nucleotides outside the gene matches: 9. Germline values: CDR1 SGHTA, CDR2 FQGNSA. The CDR3 is 15 residues long. CDR3 sequence: CASRRTGTGGGKLFF. The CDR3 region has the DNA TGTGCCAGCAGACGCACCGGGACAGGGGGCGGAAAACTGTTTTTT.

This chain joins TRBV18 and TRBJ2-3; 7 bases line up with TRBD2. This CDR3 spans 15 amino acids. V trimming: 6 bases; J trimming: 1 base; junction bases outside the gene matches: 7. CDR1 is KGHSH, CDR2 LQKENI, per germline. The CDR3 region is CASSRDYGGTDTQYF. CDR3 in DNA: TGTGCCAGCTCCCGGGACTATGGAGGCACAGATACGCAGTATTTT.

This clone was seen a single time. The rearrangement uses TRBV11-3 and TRBJ1-1; weak D call: TRBD1 (5 bases). V was pared by 4 bases and J by 6 bases, with 12 bases between. The CDR3 sequence is 13 residues long. Germline loops: CDR1 SGHNT, CDR2 YENEEA. The CDR3 nucleotides read TGTGCCAGCAGCTCGCGGGGGGACTCTGAAGCTTTCTTT. As protein: CASSSRGDSEAFF.

This chain connects TRBV9 to TRBJ2-1; a possible D gene is TRBD2 (5 bases). The germline V gene encodes CDR1 SGDLS and CDR2 YYNGEE. The CDR3 length is 15 residues. The V gene lost 4 bases and the J gene lost 4 bases, with 15 bases spanning the gap. The chain's CDR3 is CASSLNSGIYNEQFF. For the CDR3, the DNA is TGTGCCAGCAGCTTGAATTCGGGGATATACAATGAGCAGTTCTTC.